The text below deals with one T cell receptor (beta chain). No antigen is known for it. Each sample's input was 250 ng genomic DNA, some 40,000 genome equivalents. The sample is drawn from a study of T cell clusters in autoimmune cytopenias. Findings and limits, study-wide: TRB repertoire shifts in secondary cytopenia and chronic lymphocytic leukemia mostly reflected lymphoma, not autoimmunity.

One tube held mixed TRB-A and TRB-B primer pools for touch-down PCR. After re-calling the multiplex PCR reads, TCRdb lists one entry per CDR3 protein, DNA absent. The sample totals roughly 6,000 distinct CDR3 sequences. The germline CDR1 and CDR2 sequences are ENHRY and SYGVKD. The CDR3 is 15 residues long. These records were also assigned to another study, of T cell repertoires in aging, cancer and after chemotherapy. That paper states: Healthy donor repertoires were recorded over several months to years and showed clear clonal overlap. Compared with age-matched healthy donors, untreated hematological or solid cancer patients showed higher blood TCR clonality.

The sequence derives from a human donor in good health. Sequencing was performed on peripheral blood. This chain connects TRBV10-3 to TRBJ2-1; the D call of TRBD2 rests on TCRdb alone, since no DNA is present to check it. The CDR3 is CAISQEAGGGNEQFF.